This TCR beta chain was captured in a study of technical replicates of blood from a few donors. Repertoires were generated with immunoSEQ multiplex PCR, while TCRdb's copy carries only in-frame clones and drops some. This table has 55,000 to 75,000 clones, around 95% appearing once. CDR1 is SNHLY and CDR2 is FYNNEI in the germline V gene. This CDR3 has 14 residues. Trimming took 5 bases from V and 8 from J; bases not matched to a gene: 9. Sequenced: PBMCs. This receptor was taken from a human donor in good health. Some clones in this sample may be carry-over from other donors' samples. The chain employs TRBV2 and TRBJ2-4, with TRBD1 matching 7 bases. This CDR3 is CASSPSTGTDIQYF. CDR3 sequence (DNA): TGTGCCAGCAGTCCCTCGACAGGGACGGACATTCAGTACTTC.